These 4 T cell receptor beta chains were sequenced from one sample in a study of shared clonotypes between healthy human individuals. Measured with immunoSEQ multiplex PCR; TCRdb has only the in-frame clones, and not every one. Of approximately 2.4 million clones listed, 90% to 96% are singletons. The sample comprised naive CD4+ T cells sorted from blood. The sample's subset: CD45RA+ positively selected. The receptors stem from a man aged 18 to 29 in good health.

The CDR3 sequence is CASSLSSLTWSYNEQFF. CDR3 coding DNA: TGCGCCAGCAGCTTGTCGAGCCTGACCTGGTCCTACAATGAGCAGTTCTTC. The chain links TRBV5-1 to TRBJ2-1, with no clear D. The CDR3 loop spans 17 amino acids. Between the trimmed V and J ends, which lost 1 base and 1 base, there was a span of 15 bases. CDR1 SGHRS and CDR2 YFSETQ come from the germline V gene.

The genes are TRBV11-2 and TRBJ1-1, with 8 bases identical to TRBD1. The CDR3 has 16 residues. Germline values: CDR1 SGHAT, CDR2 FQNNGV. With 2 bases clipped from V and 1 base from J, the junction kept 6 bases outside the gene matches. The CDR3 loop is CASSLMAGGPNTEAFF. The CDR3 DNA reads as TGTGCCAGCAGCTTAATGGCAGGGGGCCCGAACACTGAAGCTTTCTTT.

This rearrangement joins TRBV5-4 to TRBJ1-5; 7 positions match TRBD1. The V gene's germline CDR1 is SGHNT and CDR2 YYREEE (reference sequence). Trimming cost V 2 bases and J 1 base; bases outside gene matches: 6. This CDR3 is built from 16 residues. The CDR3 here is CASSFQGRGSNQPQHF. CDR3 coding DNA: TGTGCCAGCAGCTTTCAGGGCAGGGGGAGCAATCAGCCCCAGCATTTT.

This clone has just one count. The chain combines TRBV4-3 with TRBJ2-3; 12 bases match TRBD2. V dropped 0 bases and J dropped 3; count of bases not matched to a gene: 7. Looked up from germline, CDR1 is LGHNA and CDR2 is YSLEER. There are 18 residues in the CDR3. The CDR3 DNA sequence: TGCGCCAGCAGCCAAGATTGGGGGGGACTAGCGGGTACAGATACGCAGTATTTT. Translated: CASSQDWGGLAGTDTQYF.